This T cell receptor (beta chain) emerged from a study of blood T cell repertoires in COVID-19. Study background: From T cells, B-cell-depleted T cells, or PBMCs came the material, which was cDNA or gDNA.

The table came from immunoSEQ multiplex PCR; TCRdb's copy has only in-frame clones and leaves some out. Of 200,000 to 250,000 clones listed, 83% are singletons. Unmatched junction bases numbered 11, after V lost 6 bases and J lost 0 bases. Germline CDR1 MDHEN, CDR2 SYDVKM. This CDR3 is built from 17 residues. The sequencing sample was made of peripheral blood. This chain uses TRBV28 with TRBJ1-1, with 9 nucleotides matching TRBD1. This TCR was sampled from a woman between 45 and 60 years old with acute or convalescent COVID-19. CDR3 amino acids: CASSLIHRGPMNTEAFF. DNA of the CDR3: TGTGCCAGCAGCTTAATCCACAGGGGGCCGATGAACACTGAAGCTTTCTTT.